Listed below are T cell receptor beta chains from one sample, sequenced in a study of metastatic and nonmetastatic thyroid tumors. TCRdb re-clonotyped the PCR reads via MiXCR. The sample consists of 7,500 to 10,000 clones, approximately 40% of them appearing once. Sequencing used tumor tissue. The receptor set was obtained from a female donor with papillary thyroid cancer or a benign thyroid nodule (not recorded which). Some clones in this sample may be carry-over from other donors' samples. Each CDR3 is given with its conserved first and last residue. D genes are given only for firm matches. Part of the rows lack a size; the others show once, few, many or a class for expanded clones.

j_call v_call clone_size d_call cdr3_aa cdr3_nt
TRBJ1-2 TRBV9 - TRBD1 CASSVGNQGADYGYTF TGTGCCAGCAGCGTAGGAAACCAGGGGGCGGACTATGGCTACACCTTC
TRBJ2-7 TRBV5-1 medium-sized - CASSLLQGHEQYF TGCGCCAGCAGCTTGCTCCAGGGCCACGAGCAGTACTTC
TRBJ2-5 TRBV29-1 - - CSVEVIEGFETQYF TGCAGCGTTGAAGTCATTGAAGGGTTCGAGACCCAGTACTTC
TRBJ1-1 TRBV4-3 - - CASSQDRQDTEAFF TGCGCCAGCAGCCAAGATCGACAGGACACTGAAGCTTTCTTT
TRBJ2-7 TRBV7-6 - - CASSSGHEQYF TGTGCCAGCAGCTCTGGTCACGAGCAGTACTTC
TRBJ2-3 TRBV7-3 many TRBD1 CASSLSRETGNHTDTQYF TGTGCCAGCAGCTTAAGTAGGGAGACAGGGAACCACACAGATACGCAGTATTTT
TRBJ1-1 TRBV6-1 - - CASSPHGTVNTEAFF TGTGCCAGCAGCCCCCACGGGACGGTGAACACTGAAGCTTTCTTT
TRBJ2-1 TRBV30 medium-sized - CAWTTGLSSYNEQFF TGTGCCTGGACAACCGGACTTAGCTCCTACAATGAGCAGTTCTTC
TRBJ1-5 TRBV6-1 few TRBD1 CASSFGQGSQNQPQHF TGTGCCAGCAGCTTTGGACAGGGCTCCCAAAATCAGCCCCAGCATTTT
TRBJ1-5 TRBV28 few - CASRGYSNQPQHF TGTGCCAGCCGGGGGTATAGCAATCAGCCCCAGCATTTT
TRBJ2-7 TRBV6-2/TRBV6-3 few - CASSSLGWAGEQYF TGTGCCAGCAGTTCCTTGGGATGGGCTGGGGAGCAGTACTTC
TRBJ2-3 TRBV28 medium-sized - CASSLSGDTQYF TGTGCCAGCAGTTTATCCGGGGATACGCAGTATTTT
TRBJ2-3 TRBV6-1 few - CASSWGEPRTDTQYF TGTGCCAGCAGCTGGGGGGAACCTCGGACAGATACGCAGTATTTT
TRBJ1-5 TRBV20-1 - - CSSRSQNQPQHF TGCAGTTCTCGAAGTCAAAATCAGCCCCAGCATTTT
TRBJ2-5 TRBV4-1 many TRBD2 CASSQEPLGGTGQETQYF TGCGCCAGCAGCCAGGAACCGTTGGGGGGGACCGGACAAGAGACCCAGTACTTC
TRBJ2-3 TRBV6-1 few - CASWGHGTPDTQYF TGTGCCAGTTGGGGGCACGGTACCCCAGATACGCAGTATTTT
TRBJ2-3 TRBV19 medium-sized - CASRESLTGRIDTQYF TGTGCCAGTAGAGAAAGTTTAACAGGGCGGATAGATACGCAGTATTTT
TRBJ1-1 TRBV19 medium-sized - CASNRAGVAEAFF TGTGCCAGTAACCGAGCGGGGGTCGCTGAAGCTTTCTTT
TRBJ2-7 TRBV5-4 many - CASSERGSYEQYF TGTGCCAGCAGCGAGAGGGGTTCGTACGAGCAGTACTTC
TRBJ1-1 TRBV12-3/TRBV12-4 few - CASSLVKTANTEAFF TGTGCCAGCAGTTTAGTTAAGACAGCGAACACTGAAGCTTTCTTT
TRBJ2-5 TRBV7-2 medium-sized - CASSLWRGMWETQYF TGTGCCAGCAGCTTATGGAGGGGGATGTGGGAGACCCAGTACTTC
TRBJ1-4 TRBV7-8 - - CASSWGSGDEKLFF TGTGCCAGCAGTTGGGGGTCGGGGGATGAAAAACTGTTTTTT
TRBJ2-1 TRBV4-3 - - CASSQDTGDKGIDEQFF TGCGCCAGCAGCCAAGATACGGGGGACAAGGGGATCGATGAGCAGTTCTTC
TRBJ2-3 TRBV6-1 - TRBD2 CASSLTSARTYTQYF TGTGCCAGCAGTCTGACTAGCGCACGCACATATACGCAGTATTTT
TRBJ2-5 TRBV7-2 many - CASSYNGARETQYF TGTGCCAGCAGTTATAATGGGGCCCGAGAGACCCAGTACTTC
TRBJ2-5 TRBV12-3/TRBV12-4 few - CASTKGGQETQYF TGTGCCAGCACTAAAGGAGGTCAGGAGACCCAGTACTTC
TRBJ2-7 TRBV13 - TRBD2 CASSLIKRGVYEQYF TGTGCCAGCAGCTTGATCAAGCGGGGGGTCTACGAGCAGTACTTC
TRBJ2-7 TRBV6-1 - TRBD1 CASRRTGSYEQYF TGTGCCAGCAGAAGGACAGGATCCTACGAGCAGTACTTC
TRBJ1-5 TRBV6-1 medium-sized - CASSEMAGRPQHF TGTGCCAGCAGTGAAATGGCTGGGAGACCCCAGCATTTT
TRBJ1-4 TRBV13 many TRBD1 CASSLRRGTGYATNEKLFF TGTGCCAGCAGCTTACGCAGGGGGACAGGCTATGCAACTAATGAAAAACTGTTTTTT
TRBJ2-2 TRBV19 - TRBD2 CASSIAREGTGELFF TGTGCCAGTAGTATCGCCAGGGAGGGTACCGGGGAGCTGTTTTTT
TRBJ1-1 TRBV6-1 - - CASSLRNTEAFF TGTGCCAGCAGTCTCAGGAACACTGAAGCTTTCTTT
TRBJ2-2 TRBV9 once TRBD2 CASSEGLGHTGELFF TGTGCCAGCAGCGAGGGACTAGGTCACACCGGGGAGCTGTTTTTT
TRBJ2-7 TRBV7-9 medium-sized TRBD2 CASIPTSNPYEQYF TGTGCCAGCATCCCGACTAGCAATCCTTACGAGCAGTACTTC
TRBJ1-6 TRBV6-2/TRBV6-3 few - CASSYSFDSGSPLHF TGTGCCAGCAGTTACTCGTTTGATTCAGGGTCACCCCTCCACTTT
TRBJ2-1 TRBV4-1 - TRBD2 CASSQEWASGSWQFF TGCGCCAGCAGCCAAGAATGGGCTAGCGGGTCATGGCAGTTCTTC
TRBJ2-5 TRBV12-3/TRBV12-4 few TRBD2 CASSPGLSGKETQYF TGTGCCAGCAGCCCGGGACTATCTGGGAAGGAGACCCAGTACTTC
TRBJ1-5 TRBV20-1 - TRBD1 CSAREGGSNQPQHF TGCAGTGCTAGAGAAGGGGGCAGCAATCAGCCCCAGCATTTT
TRBJ2-7 TRBV11-1 - TRBD2 CASSPGLAGAVSYEQYF TGTGCCAGCAGCCCGGGACTAGCGGGAGCTGTTTCCTACGAGCAGTACTTC
TRBJ2-1 TRBV10-3 few - CAISESGQEQFF TGTGCCATCAGTGAGTCGGGACAAGAGCAGTTCTTC
TRBJ2-2 TRBV5-4 few - CASSSGRSAGELFF TGTGCCAGCAGCTCGGGTAGGTCAGCCGGGGAGCTGTTTTTT
TRBJ1-2 TRBV6-6 few - CASSYSDGSLSNYGYTF TGTGCCAGCAGTTACTCAGACGGGAGCCTATCTAACTATGGCTACACCTTC
TRBJ2-3 TRBV30 medium-sized TRBD1 CAWKLRDSFTDTQYF TGTGCCTGGAAACTTAGGGACAGTTTCACAGATACGCAGTATTTT
TRBJ2-1 TRBV6-1 - - CASSDWGSLVNNEQFF TGTGCCAGCAGTGATTGGGGGTCGCTCGTAAACAATGAGCAGTTCTTC
TRBJ1-2 TRBV6-1 - TRBD1 CASSPGTGSSYTF TGTGCCAGCAGTCCCGGGACAGGTAGTAGCTACACCTTC
TRBJ2-1 TRBV6-1 - - CASAGTSRSYNEQFF TGTGCCAGCGCGGGGACATCAAGGTCCTACAATGAGCAGTTCTTC
TRBJ2-7 TRBV5-1 medium-sized - CASASNLYEQYF TGCGCCAGCGCCTCGAACCTCTACGAGCAGTACTTC
TRBJ2-5 TRBV18 medium-sized - CASSPHAQETQYF TGTGCCAGCTCACCACACGCCCAAGAGACCCAGTACTTC
TRBJ1-1 TRBV28 few - CASSLHLWGAFF TGTGCCAGCAGCCTACATCTTTGGGGGGCTTTCTTT
TRBJ2-1 TRBV20-1 - - CSASLAPSSYNEQFF TGCAGTGCTAGCTTGGCCCCGAGCTCCTACAATGAGCAGTTCTTC
TRBJ2-7 TRBV11-1 - TRBD2 CASSLYGGGTPLEQYF TGTGCCAGCAGCTTATACGGGGGAGGGACCCCCCTCGAGCAGTACTTC
TRBJ2-5 TRBV7-6 few - CASSLEQGRETQYF TGTGCCAGCAGCTTAGAACAGGGCCGAGAGACCCAGTACTTC
TRBJ1-1 TRBV2 - - CASSLGGPNTEAFF TGTGCCAGCAGTTTAGGGGGACCGAACACTGAAGCTTTCTTT
TRBJ2-1 TRBV15 many - CATSRVRGRSYEQFF TGTGCCACCAGCAGAGTGCGGGGGCGGTCGTATGAGCAGTTCTTC
TRBJ1-2 TRBV7-9 medium-sized TRBD1 CASSYGTAGGYTF TGTGCCAGCAGCTACGGGACAGCCGGTGGCTACACCTTC
TRBJ2-5 TRBV7-2 - - CASSLGVLALAKETQYF TGTGCCAGCAGCTTAGGAGTTCTAGCGTTAGCGAAAGAGACCCAGTACTTC
TRBJ2-3 TRBV6-1 - - CASGGHGTPDTQYF TGTGCCAGTGGGGGTCACGGTACCCCAGATACGCAGTATTTT